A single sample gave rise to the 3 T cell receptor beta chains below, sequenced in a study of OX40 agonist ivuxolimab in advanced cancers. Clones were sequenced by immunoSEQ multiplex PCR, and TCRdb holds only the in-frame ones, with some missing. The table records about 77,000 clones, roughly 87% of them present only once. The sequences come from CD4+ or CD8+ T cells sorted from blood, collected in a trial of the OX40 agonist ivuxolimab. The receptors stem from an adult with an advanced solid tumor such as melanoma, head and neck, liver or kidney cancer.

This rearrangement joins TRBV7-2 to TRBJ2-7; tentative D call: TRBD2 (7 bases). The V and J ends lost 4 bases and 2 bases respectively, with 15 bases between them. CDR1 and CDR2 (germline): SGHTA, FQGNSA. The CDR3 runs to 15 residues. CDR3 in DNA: TGTGCCAGCAGCTCCCGAGGGGGGGGGCCCTACGAGCAGTACTTC. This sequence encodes CASSSRGGGPYEQYF.

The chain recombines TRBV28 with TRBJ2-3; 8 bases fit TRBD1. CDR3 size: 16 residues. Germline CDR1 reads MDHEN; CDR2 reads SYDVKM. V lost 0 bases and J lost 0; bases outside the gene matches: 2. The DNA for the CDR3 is TGTGCCAGCAGTTTATGGGGGACAGGTAGCACAGATACGCAGTATTTT. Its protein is CASSLWGTGSTDTQYF.

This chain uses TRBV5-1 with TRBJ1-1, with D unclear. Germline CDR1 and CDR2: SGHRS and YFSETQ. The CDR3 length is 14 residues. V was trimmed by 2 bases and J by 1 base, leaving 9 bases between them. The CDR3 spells CASSLGSGNTEAFF. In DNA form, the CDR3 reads TGCGCCAGCAGCTTAGGGTCGGGGAACACTGAAGCTTTCTTT.